This TCR beta chain was sequenced during a study of early T cells in non-severe SARS-CoV-2 infection. Whole-study context: Unsorted whole-blood RNA was sequenced in bulk, leaving chains unpaired.

This CDR3 contains 14 residues. V was clipped by 0 bases and J by 3 bases; unmatched bases: 4. Germline CDR1 is DFQATT and CDR2 is SNEGSKA (reference sequence). Attachment of unique molecular identifiers to individual cDNA molecules was performed. TCRdb reprocessed the 5' RACE reads with MiXCR, giving one entry per CDR3 protein. This table holds tens of thousands of distinct CDR3 sequences, roughly 6% found once. The rearrangement links TRBV20-1 to TRBJ2-7, with 8 bases that match TRBD2. The sample comprised whole blood. The sequence was obtained from an adult who was a healthcare worker with PCR-confirmed SARS-CoV-2 infection or an uninfected control (not recorded which). CDR3 loop: CSARDSSGSYEQYF. CDR3 DNA: TGCAGTGCTAGAGACTCAAGCGGGAGCTACGAGCAGTACTTC.